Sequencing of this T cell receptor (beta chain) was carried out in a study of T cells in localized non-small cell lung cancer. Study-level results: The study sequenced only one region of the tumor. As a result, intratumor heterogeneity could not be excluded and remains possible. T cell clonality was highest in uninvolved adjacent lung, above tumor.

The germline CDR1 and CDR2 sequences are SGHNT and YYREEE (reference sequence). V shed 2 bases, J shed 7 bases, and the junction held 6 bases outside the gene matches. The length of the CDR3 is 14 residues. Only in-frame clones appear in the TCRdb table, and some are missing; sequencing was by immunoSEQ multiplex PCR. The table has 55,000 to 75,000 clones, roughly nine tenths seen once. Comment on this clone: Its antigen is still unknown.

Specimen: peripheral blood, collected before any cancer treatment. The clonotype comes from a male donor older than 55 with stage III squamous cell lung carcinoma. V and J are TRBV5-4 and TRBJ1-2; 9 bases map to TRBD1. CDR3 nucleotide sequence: TGTGCCAGCAGCTTACCGGGACAGGGTTTTGGCTACACCTTC. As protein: CASSLPGQGFGYTF.